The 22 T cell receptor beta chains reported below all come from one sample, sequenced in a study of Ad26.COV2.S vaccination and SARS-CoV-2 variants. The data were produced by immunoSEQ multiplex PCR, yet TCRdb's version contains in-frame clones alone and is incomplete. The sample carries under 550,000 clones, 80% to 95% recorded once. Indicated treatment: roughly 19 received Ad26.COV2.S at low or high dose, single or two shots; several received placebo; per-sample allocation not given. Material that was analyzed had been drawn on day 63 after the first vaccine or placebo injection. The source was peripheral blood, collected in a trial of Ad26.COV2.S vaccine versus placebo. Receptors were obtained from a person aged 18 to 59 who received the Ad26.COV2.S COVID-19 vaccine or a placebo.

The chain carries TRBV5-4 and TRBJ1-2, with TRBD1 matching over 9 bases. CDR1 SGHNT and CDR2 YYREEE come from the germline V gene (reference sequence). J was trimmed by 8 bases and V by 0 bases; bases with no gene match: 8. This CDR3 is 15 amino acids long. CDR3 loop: CASSLELQGAWGYTF. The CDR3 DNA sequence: TGTGCCAGCAGCTTGGAATTACAGGGGGCTTGGGGCTACACCTTC.

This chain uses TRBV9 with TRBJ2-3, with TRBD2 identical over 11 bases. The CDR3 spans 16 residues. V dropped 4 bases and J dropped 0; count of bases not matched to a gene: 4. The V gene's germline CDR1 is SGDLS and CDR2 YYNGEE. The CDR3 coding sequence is TGTGCCAGCAGCCCGACTAGCGGGGCTAGCACAGATACGCAGTATTTT. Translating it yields CASSPTSGASTDTQYF.

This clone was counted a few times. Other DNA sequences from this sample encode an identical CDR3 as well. CDR3 region: CASSLAGGSSYEQYF. The CDR3 bases are TGTGCCAGCAGCTTGGCCGGCGGGAGCTCCTACGAGCAGTACTTC. This rearrangement joins TRBV5-6 to TRBJ2-7, with 7 bases matching TRBD2. From germline, CDR1 is SGHDT and CDR2 YYEEEE. This CDR3 has 15 residues. With 0 bases clipped from V and 0 bases from J, the junction kept 3 bases outside the gene matches.

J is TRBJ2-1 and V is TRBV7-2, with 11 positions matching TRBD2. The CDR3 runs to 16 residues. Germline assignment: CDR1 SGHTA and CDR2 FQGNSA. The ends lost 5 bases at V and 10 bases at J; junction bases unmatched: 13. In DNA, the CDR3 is TGTGCCAGCAGCCGCTCCCGGACTAGCGGGTCAGGGGAGCAGTTCTTC. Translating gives CASSRSRTSGSGEQFF.

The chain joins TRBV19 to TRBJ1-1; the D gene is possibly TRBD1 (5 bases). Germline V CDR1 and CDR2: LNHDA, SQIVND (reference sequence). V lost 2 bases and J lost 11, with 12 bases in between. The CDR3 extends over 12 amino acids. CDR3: CASSIIGGGAFF. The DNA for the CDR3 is TGTGCCAGTAGTATAATTGGGGGAGGGGCTTTCTTT.

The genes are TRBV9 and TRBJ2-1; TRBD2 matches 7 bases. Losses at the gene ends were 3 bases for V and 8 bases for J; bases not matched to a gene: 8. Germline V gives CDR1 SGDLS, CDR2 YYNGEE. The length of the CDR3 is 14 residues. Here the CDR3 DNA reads TGTGCCAGCAGCGGGACTAGTAAGTTTTATGAGCAGTTCTTC. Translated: CASSGTSKFYEQFF.

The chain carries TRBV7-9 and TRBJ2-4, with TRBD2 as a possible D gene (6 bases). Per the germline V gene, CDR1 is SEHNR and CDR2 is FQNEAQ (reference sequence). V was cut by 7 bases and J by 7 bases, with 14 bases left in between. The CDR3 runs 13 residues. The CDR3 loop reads CASTPTSSNIQYF. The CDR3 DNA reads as TGTGCCAGCACCCCGACTAGTAGCAACATTCAGTACTTC.

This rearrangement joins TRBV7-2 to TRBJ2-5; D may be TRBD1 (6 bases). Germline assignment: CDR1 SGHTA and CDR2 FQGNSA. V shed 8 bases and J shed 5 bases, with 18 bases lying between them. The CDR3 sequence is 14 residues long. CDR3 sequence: CASVKTGFEETQYF. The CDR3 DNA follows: TGTGCCAGCGTAAAAACAGGGTTTGAGGAGACCCAGTACTTC.

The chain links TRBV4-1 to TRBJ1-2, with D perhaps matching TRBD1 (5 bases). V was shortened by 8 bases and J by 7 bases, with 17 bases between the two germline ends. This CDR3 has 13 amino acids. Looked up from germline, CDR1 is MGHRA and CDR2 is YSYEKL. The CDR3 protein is CASYRQFIGGYTF. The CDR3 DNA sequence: TGCGCCAGCTACCGACAGTTCATAGGTGGCTACACCTTC.

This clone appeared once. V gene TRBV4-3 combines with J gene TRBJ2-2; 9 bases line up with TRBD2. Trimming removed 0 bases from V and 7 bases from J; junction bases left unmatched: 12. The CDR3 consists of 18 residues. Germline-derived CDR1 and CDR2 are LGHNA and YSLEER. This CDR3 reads CASSQDAASGTWGGELFF. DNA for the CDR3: TGCGCCAGCAGCCAAGATGCGGCTAGCGGGACGTGGGGCGGGGAGCTGTTTTTT.

For the CDR3, the DNA is TGTGCCAGCAGTTCCCTTTGGTTTGCGGAAGAGACCCAGTACTTC. Translating gives CASSSLWFAEETQYF. The gene calls are TRBV28 and TRBJ2-5; D not certain. The CDR3 contains 15 residues. V lost 4 bases and J 3 bases, leaving 15 bases between the germline ends. The germline CDR1 and CDR2 sequences are MDHEN and SYDVKM.

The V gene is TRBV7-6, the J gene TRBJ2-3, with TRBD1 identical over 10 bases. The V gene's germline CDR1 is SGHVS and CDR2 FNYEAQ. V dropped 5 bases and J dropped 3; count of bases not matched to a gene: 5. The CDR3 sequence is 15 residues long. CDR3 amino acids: CASSARDRGTDTQYF. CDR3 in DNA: TGTGCCAGCAGCGCCCGGGACAGGGGAACAGATACGCAGTATTTT.

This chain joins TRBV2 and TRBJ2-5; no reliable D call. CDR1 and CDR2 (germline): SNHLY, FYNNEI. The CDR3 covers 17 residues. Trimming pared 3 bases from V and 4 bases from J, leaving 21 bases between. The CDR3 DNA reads TGTGCCAGCAGTGAGGAAGCGAGAATACGTATCGGAGAGACCCAGTACTTC. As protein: CASSEEARIRIGETQYF.

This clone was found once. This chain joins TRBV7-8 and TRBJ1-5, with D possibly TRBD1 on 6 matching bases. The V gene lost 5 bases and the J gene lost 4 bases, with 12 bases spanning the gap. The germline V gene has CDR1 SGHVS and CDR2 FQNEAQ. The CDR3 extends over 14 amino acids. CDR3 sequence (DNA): TGTGCCAGCAGCGACTGGACAGTAAATCAGCCCCAGCATTTT. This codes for CASSDWTVNQPQHF.

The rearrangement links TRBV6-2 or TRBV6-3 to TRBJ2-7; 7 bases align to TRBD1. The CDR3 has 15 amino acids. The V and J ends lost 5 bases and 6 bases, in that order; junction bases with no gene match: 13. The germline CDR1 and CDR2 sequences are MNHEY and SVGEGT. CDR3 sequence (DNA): TGTGCCAGCAGTCCACCGGGTGACAGGGTAATCGAGCAGTACTTC. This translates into CASSPPGDRVIEQYF.

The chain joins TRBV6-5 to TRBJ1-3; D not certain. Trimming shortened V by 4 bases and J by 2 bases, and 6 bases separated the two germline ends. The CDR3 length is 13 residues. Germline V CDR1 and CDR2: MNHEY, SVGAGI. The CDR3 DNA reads TGTGCCAGCAGTTGGCTCGCTGGAAACACCATATATTTT. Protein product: CASSWLAGNTIYF.

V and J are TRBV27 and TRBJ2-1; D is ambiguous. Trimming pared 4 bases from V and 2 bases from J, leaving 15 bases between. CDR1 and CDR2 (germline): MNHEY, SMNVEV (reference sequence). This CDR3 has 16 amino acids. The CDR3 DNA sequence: TGTGCCAGCAGTTCCAATCTAGTTTCGCCCTACAATGAGCAGTTCTTC. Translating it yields CASSSNLVSPYNEQFF.

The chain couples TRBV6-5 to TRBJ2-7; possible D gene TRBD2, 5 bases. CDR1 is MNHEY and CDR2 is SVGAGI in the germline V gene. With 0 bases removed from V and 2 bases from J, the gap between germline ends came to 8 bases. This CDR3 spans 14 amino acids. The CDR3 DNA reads TGTGCCAGCAGTTACTCGAGGGAGACCTACGAGCAGTACTTC. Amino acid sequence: CASSYSRETYEQYF.

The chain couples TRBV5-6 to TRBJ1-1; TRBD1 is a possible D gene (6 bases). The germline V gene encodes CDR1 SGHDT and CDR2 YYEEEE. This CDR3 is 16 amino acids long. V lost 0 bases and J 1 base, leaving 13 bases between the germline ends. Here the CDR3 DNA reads TGTGCCAGCAGCTTGGGACAGGTCATCCGGAACACTGAAGCTTTCTTT. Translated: CASSLGQVIRNTEAFF.

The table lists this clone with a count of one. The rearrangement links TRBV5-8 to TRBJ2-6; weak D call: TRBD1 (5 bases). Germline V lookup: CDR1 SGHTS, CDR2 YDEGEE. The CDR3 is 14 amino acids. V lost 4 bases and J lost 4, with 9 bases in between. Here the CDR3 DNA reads TGTGCCAGCAGCACCAGGGTCGGGGCCAACGTCCTGACTTTC. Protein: CASSTRVGANVLTF.

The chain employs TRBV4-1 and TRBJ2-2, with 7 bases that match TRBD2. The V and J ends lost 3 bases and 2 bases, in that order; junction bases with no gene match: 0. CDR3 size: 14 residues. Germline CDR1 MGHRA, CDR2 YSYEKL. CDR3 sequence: CASSQGLNTGELFF. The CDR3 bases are TGCGCCAGCAGCCAGGGACTAAACACCGGGGAGCTGTTTTTT.

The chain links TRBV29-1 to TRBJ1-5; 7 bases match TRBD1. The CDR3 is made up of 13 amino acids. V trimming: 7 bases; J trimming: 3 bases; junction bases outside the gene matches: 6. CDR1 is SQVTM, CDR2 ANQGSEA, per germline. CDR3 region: CSATGANNQPQHF. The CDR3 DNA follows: TGCAGCGCCACAGGGGCCAACAATCAGCCCCAGCATTTT.